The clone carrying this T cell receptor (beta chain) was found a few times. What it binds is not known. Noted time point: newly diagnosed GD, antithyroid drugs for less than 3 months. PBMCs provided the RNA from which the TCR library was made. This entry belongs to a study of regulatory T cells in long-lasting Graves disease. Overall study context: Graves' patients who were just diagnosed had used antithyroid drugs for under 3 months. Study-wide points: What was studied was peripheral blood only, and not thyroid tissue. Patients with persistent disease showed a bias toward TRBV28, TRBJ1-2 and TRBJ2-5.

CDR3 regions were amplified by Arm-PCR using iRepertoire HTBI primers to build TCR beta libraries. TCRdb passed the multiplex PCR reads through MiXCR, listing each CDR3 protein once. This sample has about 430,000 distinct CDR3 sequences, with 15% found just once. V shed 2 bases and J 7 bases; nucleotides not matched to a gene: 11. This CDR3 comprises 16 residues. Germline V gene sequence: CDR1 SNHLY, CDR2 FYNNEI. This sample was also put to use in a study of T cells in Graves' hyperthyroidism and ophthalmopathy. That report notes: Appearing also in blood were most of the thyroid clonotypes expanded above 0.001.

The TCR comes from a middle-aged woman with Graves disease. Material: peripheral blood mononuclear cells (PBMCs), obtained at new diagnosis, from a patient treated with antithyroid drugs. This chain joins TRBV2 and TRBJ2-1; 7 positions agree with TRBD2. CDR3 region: CASSEWAGERGNEQFF. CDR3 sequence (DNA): TGTGCCAGCAGTGAATGGGCGGGAGAGCGAGGTAATGAGCAGTTCTTC.